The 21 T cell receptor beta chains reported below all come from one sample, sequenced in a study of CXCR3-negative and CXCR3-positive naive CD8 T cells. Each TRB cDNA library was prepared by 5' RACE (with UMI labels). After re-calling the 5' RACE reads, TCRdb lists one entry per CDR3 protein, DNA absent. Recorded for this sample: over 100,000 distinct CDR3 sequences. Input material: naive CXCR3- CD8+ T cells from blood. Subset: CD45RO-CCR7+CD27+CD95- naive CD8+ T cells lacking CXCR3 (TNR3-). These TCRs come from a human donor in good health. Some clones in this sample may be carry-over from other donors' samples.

The CDR3 reads CASSSCPRSGGSPLHF. The rearrangement joins TRBV21-1 to TRBJ1-6; TCRdb returns TRBD1, unconfirmable since there is no DNA. TRBV21-1 is annotated as a pseudogene. The CDR3 runs to 16 residues.

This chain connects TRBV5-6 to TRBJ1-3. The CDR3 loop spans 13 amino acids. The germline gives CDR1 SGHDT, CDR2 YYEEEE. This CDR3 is CASSFVSGNTIYF. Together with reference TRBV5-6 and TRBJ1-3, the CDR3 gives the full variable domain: DAGVTQSPTHLIKTRGQQVTLRCSPKSGHDTVSWYQQALGQGPQFIFQYYEEEERQRGNFPDRFSGHQFPNYSSELNVNALLLGDSALYLCASSFVSGNTIYFGEGSWLTVV.

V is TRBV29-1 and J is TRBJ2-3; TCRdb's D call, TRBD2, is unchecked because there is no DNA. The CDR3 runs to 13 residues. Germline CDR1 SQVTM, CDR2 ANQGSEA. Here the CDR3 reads CSVEDLHEREQYF.

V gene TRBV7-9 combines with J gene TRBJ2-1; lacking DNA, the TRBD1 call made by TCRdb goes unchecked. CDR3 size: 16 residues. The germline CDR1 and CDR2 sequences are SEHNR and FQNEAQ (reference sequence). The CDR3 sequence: CASSPTGTASYNEQFF.

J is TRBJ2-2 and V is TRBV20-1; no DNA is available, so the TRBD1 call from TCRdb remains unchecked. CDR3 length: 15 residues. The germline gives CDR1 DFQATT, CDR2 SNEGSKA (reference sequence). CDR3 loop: CSARGDRGDTGELFF.

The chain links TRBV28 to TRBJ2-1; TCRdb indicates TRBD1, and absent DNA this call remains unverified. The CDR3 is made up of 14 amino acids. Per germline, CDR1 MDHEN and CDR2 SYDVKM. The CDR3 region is CASSFRQPVNEQFF.

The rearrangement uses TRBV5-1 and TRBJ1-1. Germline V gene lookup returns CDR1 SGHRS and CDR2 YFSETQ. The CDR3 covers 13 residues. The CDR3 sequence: CASSLVPNYEAFF. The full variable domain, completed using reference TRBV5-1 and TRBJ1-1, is KAGVTQTPRYLIKTRGQQVTLSCSPISGHRSVSWYQQTPGQGLQFLFEYFSETQRNKGNFPGRFSGRQFSNSRSEMNVSTLELGDSALYLCASSLVPNYEAFFGQGTRLTVV.

CDR3 region: CASSPKPGLAGGEQFF. V is TRBV6-5 and J is TRBJ2-1; the TCRdb D gene call, TRBD2, has no DNA to confirm it. The CDR3 is 16 amino acids. Germline CDR1 MNHEY, CDR2 SVGAGI.

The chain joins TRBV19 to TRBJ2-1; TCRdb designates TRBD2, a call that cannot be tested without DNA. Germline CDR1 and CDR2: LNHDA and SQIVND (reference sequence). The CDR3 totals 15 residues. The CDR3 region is CASSIGAGSGYEQFF.

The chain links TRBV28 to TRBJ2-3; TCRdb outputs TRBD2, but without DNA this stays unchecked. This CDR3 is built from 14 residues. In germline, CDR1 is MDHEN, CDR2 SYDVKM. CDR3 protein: CASSLNRERGGKYF.

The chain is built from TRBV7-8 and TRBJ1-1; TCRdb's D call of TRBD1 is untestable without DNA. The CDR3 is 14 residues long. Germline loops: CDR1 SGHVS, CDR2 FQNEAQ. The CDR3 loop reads CASSLQAGGAEAFF.

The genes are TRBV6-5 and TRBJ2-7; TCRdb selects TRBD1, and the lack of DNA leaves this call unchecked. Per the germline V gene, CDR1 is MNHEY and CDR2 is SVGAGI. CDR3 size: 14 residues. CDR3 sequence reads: CASSYSSTDYEQYF.

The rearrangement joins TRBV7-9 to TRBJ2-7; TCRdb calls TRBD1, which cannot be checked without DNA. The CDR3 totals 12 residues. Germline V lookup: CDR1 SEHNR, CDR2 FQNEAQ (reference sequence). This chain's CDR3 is CASSLGVYEQYF. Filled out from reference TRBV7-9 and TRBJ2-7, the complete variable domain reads DTGVSQNPRHKITKRGQNVTFRCDPISEHNRLYWYRQTLGQGPEFLTYFQNEAQLEKSRLLSDRFSAERPKGSFSTLEIQRTEQGDSAMYLCASSLGVYEQYFGPGTRLTVT.

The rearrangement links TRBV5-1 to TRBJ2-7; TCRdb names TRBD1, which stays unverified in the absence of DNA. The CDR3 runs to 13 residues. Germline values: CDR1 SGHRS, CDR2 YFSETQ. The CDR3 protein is CASRPEALYEQYF. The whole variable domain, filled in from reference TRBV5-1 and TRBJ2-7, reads KAGVTQTPRYLIKTRGQQVTLSCSPISGHRSVSWYQQTPGQGLQFLFEYFSETQRNKGNFPGRFSGRQFSNSRSEMNVSTLELGDSALYLCASRPEALYEQYFGPGTRLTVT.

CDR3 sequence: CASSYSATDGELFF. The chain recombines TRBV6-2 or TRBV6-3 with TRBJ2-2. CDR1 is MNHEY, CDR2 SVGEGT, per germline. This CDR3 spans 14 amino acids.

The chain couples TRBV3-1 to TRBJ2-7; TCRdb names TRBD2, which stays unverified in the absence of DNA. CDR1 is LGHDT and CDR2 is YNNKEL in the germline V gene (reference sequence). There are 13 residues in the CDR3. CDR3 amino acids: CASRSGGTYEQYF.

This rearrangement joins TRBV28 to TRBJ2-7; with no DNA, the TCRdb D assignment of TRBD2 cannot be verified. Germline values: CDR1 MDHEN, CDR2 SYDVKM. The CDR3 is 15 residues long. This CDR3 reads CASSYPRTRDYEQYF.

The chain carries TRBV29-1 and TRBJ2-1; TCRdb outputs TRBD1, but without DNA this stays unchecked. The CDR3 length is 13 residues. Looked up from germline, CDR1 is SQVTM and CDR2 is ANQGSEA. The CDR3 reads CSVRQGSYNEQFF.

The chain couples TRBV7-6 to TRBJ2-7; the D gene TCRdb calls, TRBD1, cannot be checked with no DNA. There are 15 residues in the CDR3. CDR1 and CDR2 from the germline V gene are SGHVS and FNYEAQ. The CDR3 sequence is CASSSAGDVHYEQYF.

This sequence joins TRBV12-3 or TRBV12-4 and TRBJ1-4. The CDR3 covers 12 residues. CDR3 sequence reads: CASRATNEKLFF.

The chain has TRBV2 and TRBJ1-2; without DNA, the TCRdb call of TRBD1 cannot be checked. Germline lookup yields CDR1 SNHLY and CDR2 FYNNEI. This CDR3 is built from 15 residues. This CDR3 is CASRRSSAEAYGYTF.